These 16 T cell receptor beta chains came from one sample sequenced in a study of blood T cell repertoires in COVID-19. Only in-frame clones appear in the TCRdb table, and some are missing; sequencing was by immunoSEQ multiplex PCR. Counted here are about 110,000 clones, around 75% occurring once; the ten biggest clones make up more than 0.8%. The sequencing sample was made of peripheral blood. These receptors came from a human donor with acute or convalescent COVID-19. The donor label of this sample is uncertain.

This chain joins TRBV21-1 and TRBJ2-7; the table's D call of TRBD2 was not tested on the DNA. TRBV21-1 is tagged as a pseudogene. The CDR3 has 16 residues. The CDR3 region is CASSKVTKGGTREQYF. The CDR3, as DNA: TGTGCCAGCAGCAAAGTGACAAAGGGGGGGACTAGAGAGCAGTACTTC.

The gene calls are TRBV6-2 or TRBV6-3 and TRBJ1-5; maybe TRBD1 (6 bases). Germline values: CDR1 MNHEY, CDR2 SVGEGT. Between the trimmed V and J ends, which lost 0 bases and 2 bases, there was a span of 23 bases. This CDR3 region has 20 residues. CDR3 amino acids: CASSYSMSEDSPRGNQPQHF. In DNA, the CDR3 is TGTGCCAGCAGTTACTCGATGAGTGAGGACAGCCCCAGGGGCAATCAGCCCCAGCATTTT.

This clone was found a few times. This rearrangement joins TRBV9 to TRBJ2-3, with D perhaps matching TRBD2 (5 bases). Germline assignment: CDR1 SGDLS and CDR2 YYNGEE. V dropped 5 bases and J dropped 3 bases, with 10 bases sitting between them. This CDR3 has 13 residues. CDR3 in amino acids: CASSSGITDTQYF. Written as DNA, the CDR3 is TGTGCCAGCAGTTCGGGAATAACAGATACGCAGTATTTT.

V gene TRBV19 combines with J gene TRBJ1-5; 7 bases are shared with TRBD1. V lost 7 bases to trimming and J lost 3 bases; unmatched junction nucleotides: 12. Germline V gene data show CDR1 as LNHDA and CDR2 as SQIVND (reference sequence). The CDR3 is made up of 16 amino acids. In nucleotides, the CDR3 is TGTGCCAGTAAAAATAAGGGGGCTGGATTCAATCAGCCCCAGCATTTT. Translating it yields CASKNKGAGFNQPQHF.

The chain joins TRBV28 to TRBJ1-4, with D unclear. Germline assignment: CDR1 MDHEN and CDR2 SYDVKM. This CDR3 has 14 amino acids. V lost 5 bases and J lost 9, with 16 bases in between. CDR3 region: CASSPGGDSKKLFF. The DNA of the CDR3 is TGTGCCAGCAGTCCAGGCGGGGATTCGAAAAAACTGTTTTTT.

CDR3 sequence: CASSDSTGGSPLHF. The CDR3 DNA sequence: TGTGCCAGCAGTGACTCGACAGGGGGCTCACCCCTCCACTTT. The chain carries TRBV6-4 and TRBJ1-6; 10 nucleotides match TRBD1. The germline V gene encodes CDR1 MRHNA and CDR2 SNTAGT. CDR3 length equals 14 residues. Losses at the gene ends were 0 bases for V and 10 bases for J; bases not matched to a gene: 0.

This clone was detected only a few times. The V call is TRBV3-1 (or the pseudogene TRBV3-2), the J call TRBJ1-4, with D unresolved. The CDR3 consists of 14 residues. V lost 4 bases and J 0 bases, leaving 6 bases between the germline ends. Germline V gene sequence: CDR1 LGHDT, CDR2 YNNKEL (reference sequence). The CDR3 loop reads CASSPRATNEKLFF. In DNA, the CDR3 is TGTGCCAGCAGCCCTCGGGCAACTAATGAAAAACTGTTTTTT.

As DNA, the CDR3 is TGTGCCAGCAGTACTCAGGGGGTGAGCTCCTACGAGCAGTACGTC. Protein sequence: CASSTQGVSSYEQYV. The chain has TRBV2 and TRBJ2-7; 7 positions match TRBD1. V trimming: 5 bases; J trimming: 0 bases; junction bases outside the gene matches: 7. Germline CDR1 and CDR2: SNHLY and FYNNEI. The CDR3 totals 15 residues.

The rearrangement joins TRBV19 to TRBJ1-4, with no clear D. The germline gives CDR1 LNHDA, CDR2 SQIVND (reference sequence). V dropped 6 bases and J dropped 0 bases, with 8 bases sitting between them. The CDR3 extends over 14 amino acids. The CDR3 region has the DNA TGTGCCAGTAGGAGGGCCGCAACTAATGAAAAACTGTTTTTT. Protein product: CASRRAATNEKLFF.

The chain employs TRBV14 and TRBJ1-5; D remains ambiguous. Germline CDR1 SGHDN, CDR2 FVKESK. Deletions cut 2 bases from V and 4 bases from J, with 6 bases between. This CDR3 has 13 amino acids. The CDR3 is CASSQFVNQPQHF. CDR3 DNA: TGTGCCAGCAGCCAATTCGTTAATCAGCCCCAGCATTTT.

V and J are TRBV6-5 and TRBJ2-7, with 7 bases fitting TRBD1. This CDR3 comprises 13 residues. Germline V CDR1 and CDR2: MNHEY, SVGAGI. V lost 8 bases and J lost 7; bases outside the gene matches: 11. The CDR3 spells CASRTTGSGEQYV. CDR3 DNA: TGTGCCAGCCGTACGACAGGGTCGGGAGAGCAGTACGTC.

The chain joins TRBV5-1 to TRBJ1-2; 9 bases align to TRBD1. CDR1 SGHRS and CDR2 YFSETQ come from the germline V gene. V shed 4 bases and J 4 bases; nucleotides not matched to a gene: 11. The CDR3 has 16 residues. The CDR3 nucleotides are TGCGCCAGCAGCCTGGTTGGGGGACAGGGCCTCTATGGCTACACCTTC. Translation gives CASSLVGGQGLYGYTF.

The V and J genes are TRBV12-3 or TRBV12-4 and TRBJ1-1; TRBD1 might be the D (5 bases). With 3 bases removed from V and 4 bases from J, the gap between germline ends came to 9 bases. The length of the CDR3 is 13 residues. In DNA form, the CDR3 reads TGTGCCAGCAGTTTTCGTAGGGGCACTGAAGCTTTCTTT. Encoded protein: CASSFRRGTEAFF.

The chain employs TRBV18 and TRBJ1-4, with a tentative D call TRBD1 (6 bases). This CDR3 region has 14 residues. The germline V and J ends were trimmed by 5 bases and 4 bases, with 11 bases remaining between them. Germline V CDR1 and CDR2: KGHSH, LQKENI. The chain's CDR3 is CASSGGQLNEKLFF. Written as DNA, the CDR3 is TGTGCCAGCTCAGGCGGACAGCTTAATGAAAAACTGTTTTTT.

The chain links TRBV9 to TRBJ1-3; 9 bases line up with TRBD1. The J segment lost 0 bases and the V segment lost 0 bases, leaving 4 bases of the junction unmatched. The length of the CDR3 is 17 residues. The germline gives CDR1 SGDLS, CDR2 YYNGEE. CDR3 DNA: TGTGCCAGCAGCGTAGAGGGGGACAGGGCCTCTGGAAACACCATATATTTT. Translating gives CASSVEGDRASGNTIYF.

The rearrangement uses TRBV29-1 and TRBJ1-2; 7 positions match TRBD1. In germline, CDR1 is SQVTM, CDR2 ANQGSEA. J gave up 2 bases and V 0 bases, and 9 bases lay outside the gene matches. The CDR3 runs to 16 residues. The CDR3 protein is CSVEDWKGARNYGYTF. The CDR3, as DNA: TGCAGCGTTGAAGATTGGAAGGGGGCTAGGAACTATGGCTACACCTTC.